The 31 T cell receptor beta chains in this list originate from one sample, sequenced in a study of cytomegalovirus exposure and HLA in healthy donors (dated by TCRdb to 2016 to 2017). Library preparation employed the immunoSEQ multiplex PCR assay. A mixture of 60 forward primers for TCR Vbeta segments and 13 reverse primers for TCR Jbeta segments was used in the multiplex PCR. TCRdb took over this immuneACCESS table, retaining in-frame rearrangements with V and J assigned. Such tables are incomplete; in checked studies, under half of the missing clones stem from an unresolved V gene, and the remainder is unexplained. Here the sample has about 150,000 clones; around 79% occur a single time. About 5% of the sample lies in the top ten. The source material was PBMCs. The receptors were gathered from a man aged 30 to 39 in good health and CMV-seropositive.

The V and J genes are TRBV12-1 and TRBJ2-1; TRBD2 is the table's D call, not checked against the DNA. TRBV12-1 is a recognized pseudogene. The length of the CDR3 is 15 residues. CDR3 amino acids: CASSFTSGRGNEQFF. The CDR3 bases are TGTGCCAGCAGCTTTACTAGCGGGAGAGGCAATGAGCAGTTCTTC.

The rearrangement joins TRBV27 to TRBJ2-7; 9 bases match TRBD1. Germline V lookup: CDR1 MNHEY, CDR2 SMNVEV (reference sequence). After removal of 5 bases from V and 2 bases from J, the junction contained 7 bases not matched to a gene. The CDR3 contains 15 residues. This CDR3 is CASSRKTGGTYEQYF. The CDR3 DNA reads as TGTGCCAGCAGTCGGAAGACAGGGGGAACCTACGAGCAGTACTTC.

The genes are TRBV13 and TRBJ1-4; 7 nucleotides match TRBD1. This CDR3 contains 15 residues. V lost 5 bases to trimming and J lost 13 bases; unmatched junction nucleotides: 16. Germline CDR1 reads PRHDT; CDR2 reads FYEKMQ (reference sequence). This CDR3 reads CASSIPGQRRILLFF. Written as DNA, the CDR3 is TGTGCCAGCAGCATACCGGGACAGCGTCGGATACTACTGTTTTTT.

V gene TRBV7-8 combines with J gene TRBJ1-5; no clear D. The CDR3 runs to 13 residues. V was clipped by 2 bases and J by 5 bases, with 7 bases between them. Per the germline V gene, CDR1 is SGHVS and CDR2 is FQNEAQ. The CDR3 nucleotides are TGTGCCAGCAGCTTACTACGAGATCAGCCCCAGCATTTT. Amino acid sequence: CASSLLRDQPQHF.

In DNA, the CDR3 is TGCAGCGCCGACAGGACAACAGATACGCAGTATTTT. Its protein product is CSADRTTDTQYF. The chain uses TRBV29-1 and TRBJ2-3, with D tentatively TRBD1 (6 bases). CDR1 is SQVTM, CDR2 ANQGSEA, per germline. Trimming removed 7 bases at V and 3 bases at J, with 11 bases between. The CDR3 totals 12 residues.

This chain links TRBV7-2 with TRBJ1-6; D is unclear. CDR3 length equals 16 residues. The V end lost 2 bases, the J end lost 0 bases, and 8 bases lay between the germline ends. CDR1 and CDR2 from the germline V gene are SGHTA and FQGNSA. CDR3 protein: CASSLWSSSYNSPLHF. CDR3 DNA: TGTGCCAGCAGCTTATGGTCGAGCTCCTATAATTCACCCCTCCACTTT. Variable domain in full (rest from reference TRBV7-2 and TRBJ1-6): GAGVSQSPSNKVTEKGKDVELRCDPISGHTALYWYRQSLGQGLEFLIYFQGNSAPDKSGLPSDRFSAERTGGSVSTLTIQRTQQEDSAVYLCASSLWSSSYNSPLHFGNGTRLTVT.

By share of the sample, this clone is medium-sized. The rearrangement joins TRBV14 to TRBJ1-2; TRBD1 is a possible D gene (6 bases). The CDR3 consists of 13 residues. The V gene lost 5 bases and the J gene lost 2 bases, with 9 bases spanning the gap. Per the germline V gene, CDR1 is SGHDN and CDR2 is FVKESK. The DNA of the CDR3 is TGTGCCAGCAGCGGAACAGGGAACTATGGCTACACCTTC. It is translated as CASSGTGNYGYTF.

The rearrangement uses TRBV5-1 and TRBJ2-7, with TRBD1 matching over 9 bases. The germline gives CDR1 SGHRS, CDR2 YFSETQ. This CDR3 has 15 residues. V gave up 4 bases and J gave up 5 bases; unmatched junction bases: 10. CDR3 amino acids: CASSPQGTGINEQYF. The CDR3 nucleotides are TGCGCCAGCAGCCCCCAGGGGACAGGGATTAACGAGCAGTACTTC.

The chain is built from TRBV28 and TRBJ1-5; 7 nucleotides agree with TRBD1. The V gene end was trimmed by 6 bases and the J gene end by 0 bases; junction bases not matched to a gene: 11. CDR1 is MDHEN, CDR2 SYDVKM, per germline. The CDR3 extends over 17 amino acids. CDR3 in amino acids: CASSTRDREYSNQPQHF. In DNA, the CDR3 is TGTGCCAGCAGCACGCGGGACAGAGAATATAGCAATCAGCCCCAGCATTTT.

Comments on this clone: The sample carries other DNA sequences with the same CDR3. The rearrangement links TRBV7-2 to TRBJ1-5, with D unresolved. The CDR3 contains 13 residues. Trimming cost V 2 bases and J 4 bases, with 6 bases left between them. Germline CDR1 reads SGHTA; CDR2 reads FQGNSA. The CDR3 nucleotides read TGTGCCAGCAGCTTACGGGGTAATCAGCCCCAGCATTTT. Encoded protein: CASSLRGNQPQHF.

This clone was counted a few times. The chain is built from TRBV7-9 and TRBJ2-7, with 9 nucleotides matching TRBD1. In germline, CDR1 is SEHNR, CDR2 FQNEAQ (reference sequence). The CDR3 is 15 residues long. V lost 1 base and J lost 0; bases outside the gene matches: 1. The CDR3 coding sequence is TGTGCCAGCAGCTTAGGGACAGGGGTCTCCTACGAGCAGTACTTC. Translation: CASSLGTGVSYEQYF.

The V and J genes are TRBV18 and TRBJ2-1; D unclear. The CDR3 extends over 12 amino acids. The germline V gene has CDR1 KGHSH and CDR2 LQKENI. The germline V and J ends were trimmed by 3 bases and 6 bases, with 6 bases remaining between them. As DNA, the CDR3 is TGTGCCAGCTCACCTACAGTCAATGAGCAGTTCTTC. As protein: CASSPTVNEQFF.

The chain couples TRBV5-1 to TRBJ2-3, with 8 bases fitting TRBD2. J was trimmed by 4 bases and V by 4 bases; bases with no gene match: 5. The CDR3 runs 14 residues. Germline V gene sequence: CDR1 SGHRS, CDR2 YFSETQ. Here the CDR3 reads CASSAAGVADTQYF. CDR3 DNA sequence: TGCGCCAGCAGCGCAGCGGGAGTCGCAGATACGCAGTATTTT.

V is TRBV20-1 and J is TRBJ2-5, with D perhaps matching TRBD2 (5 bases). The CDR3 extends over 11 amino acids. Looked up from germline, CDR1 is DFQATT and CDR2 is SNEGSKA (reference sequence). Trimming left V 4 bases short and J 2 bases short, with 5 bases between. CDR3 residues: CSATGQETQYF. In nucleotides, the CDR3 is TGCAGTGCTACGGGGCAAGAGACCCAGTACTTC.

The CDR3 bases are TGTGCCAGCAGTTTATCGGGGGGTTTTGAAGCTTTCTTT. Amino acids: CASSLSGGFEAFF. This rearrangement joins TRBV28 to TRBJ1-1; perhaps TRBD1 as D (5 bases). The CDR3 contains 13 residues. V was trimmed by 1 base and J by 7 bases, leaving 10 bases between them. Per germline, CDR1 MDHEN and CDR2 SYDVKM.

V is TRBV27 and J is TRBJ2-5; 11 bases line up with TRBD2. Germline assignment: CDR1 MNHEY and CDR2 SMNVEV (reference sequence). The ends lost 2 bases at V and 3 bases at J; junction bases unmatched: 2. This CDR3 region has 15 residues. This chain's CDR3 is CASSLLAGGKETQYF. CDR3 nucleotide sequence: TGTGCCAGCAGTTTACTAGCGGGGGGAAAAGAGACCCAGTACTTC.

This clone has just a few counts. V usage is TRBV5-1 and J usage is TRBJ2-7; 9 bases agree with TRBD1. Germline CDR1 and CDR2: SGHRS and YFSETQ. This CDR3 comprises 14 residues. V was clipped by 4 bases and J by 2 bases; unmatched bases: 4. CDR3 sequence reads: CASSLRDRAYEQYF. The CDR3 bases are TGCGCCAGCAGCCTCCGGGACAGGGCCTACGAGCAGTACTTC.

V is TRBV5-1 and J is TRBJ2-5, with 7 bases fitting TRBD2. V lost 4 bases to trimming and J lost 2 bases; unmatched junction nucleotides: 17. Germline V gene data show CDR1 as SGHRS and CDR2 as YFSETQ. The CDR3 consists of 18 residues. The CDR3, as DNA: TGCGCCAGCAGCCCCCAATGGGTAAAGCGGGGATTACAAGAGACCCAGTACTTC. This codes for CASSPQWVKRGLQETQYF.

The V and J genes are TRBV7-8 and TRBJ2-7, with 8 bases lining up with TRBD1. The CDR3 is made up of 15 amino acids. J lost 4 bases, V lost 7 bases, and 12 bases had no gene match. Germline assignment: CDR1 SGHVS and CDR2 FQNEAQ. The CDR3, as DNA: TGTGCCAGCACCGAAGGGGCAGGGGGCAGGTACGAGCAGTACTTC. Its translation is CASTEGAGGRYEQYF.

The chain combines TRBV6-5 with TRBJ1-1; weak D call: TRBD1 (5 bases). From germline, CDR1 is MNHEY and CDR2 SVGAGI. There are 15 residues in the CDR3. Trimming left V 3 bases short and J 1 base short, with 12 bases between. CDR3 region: CASSYLTDRNTEAFF. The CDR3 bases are TGTGCCAGCAGTTATCTGACCGACAGGAACACTGAAGCTTTCTTT.

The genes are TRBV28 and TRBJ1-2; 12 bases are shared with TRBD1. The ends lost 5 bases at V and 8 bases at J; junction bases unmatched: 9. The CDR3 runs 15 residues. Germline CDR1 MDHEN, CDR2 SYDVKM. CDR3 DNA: TGTGCCAGCAGTCCGCCGGGACAGGGGGCGCGGGGCTACACCTTC. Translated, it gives CASSPPGQGARGYTF.

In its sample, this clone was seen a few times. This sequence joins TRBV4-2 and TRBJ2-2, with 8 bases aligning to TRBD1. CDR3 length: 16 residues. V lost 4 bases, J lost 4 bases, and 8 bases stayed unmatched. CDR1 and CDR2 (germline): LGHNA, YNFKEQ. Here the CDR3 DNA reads TGTGCCAGCAGCCTAAACCAGGGGGCGCTCACCGGGGAGCTGTTTTTT. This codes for CASSLNQGALTGELFF.

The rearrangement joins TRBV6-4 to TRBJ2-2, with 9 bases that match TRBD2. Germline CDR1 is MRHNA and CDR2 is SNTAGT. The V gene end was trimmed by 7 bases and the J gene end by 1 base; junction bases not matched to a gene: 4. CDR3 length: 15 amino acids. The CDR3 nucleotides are TGTGCCAGCACCCCGACTAGCGGGAACACCGGGGAGCTGTTTTTT. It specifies CASTPTSGNTGELFF.

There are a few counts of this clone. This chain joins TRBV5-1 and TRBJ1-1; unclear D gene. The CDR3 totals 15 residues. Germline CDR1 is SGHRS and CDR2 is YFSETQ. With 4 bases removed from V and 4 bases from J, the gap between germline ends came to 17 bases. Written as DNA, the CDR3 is TGCGCCAGCAGCCTTCTGGGCTTTTCGAGCACTGAAGCTTTCTTT. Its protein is CASSLLGFSSTEAFF.

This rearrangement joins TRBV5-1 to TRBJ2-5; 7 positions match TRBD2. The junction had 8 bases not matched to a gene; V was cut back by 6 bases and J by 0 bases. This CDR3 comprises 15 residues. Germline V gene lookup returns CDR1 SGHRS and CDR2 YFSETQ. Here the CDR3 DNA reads TGCGCCAGCAACGACGGGGGAGGGTACCAAGAGACCCAGTACTTC. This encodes CASNDGGGYQETQYF.

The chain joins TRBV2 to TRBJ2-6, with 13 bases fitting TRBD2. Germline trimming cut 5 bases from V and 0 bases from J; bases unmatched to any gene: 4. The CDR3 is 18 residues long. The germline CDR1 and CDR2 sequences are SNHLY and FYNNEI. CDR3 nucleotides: TGTGCCAGCAGTTCCCGGACTAGCGGGGGCTCTGGGGCCAACGTCCTGACTTTC. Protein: CASSSRTSGGSGANVLTF.

CDR3 bases: TGCGCCAGCAGCTTCGGGGATTTCCAAGAGACCCAGTACTTC. It specifies CASSFGDFQETQYF. The chain carries TRBV5-1 and TRBJ2-5; D perhaps matches TRBD2 (5 bases). V was clipped by 2 bases and J by 1 base, with 9 bases between them. In germline, CDR1 is SGHRS, CDR2 YFSETQ. The CDR3 has 14 residues.

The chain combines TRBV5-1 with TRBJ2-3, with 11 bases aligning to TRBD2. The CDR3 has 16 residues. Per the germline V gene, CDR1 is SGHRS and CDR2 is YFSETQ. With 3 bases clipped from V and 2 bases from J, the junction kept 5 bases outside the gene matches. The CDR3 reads CASSSVAGGFTDTQYF. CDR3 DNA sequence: TGCGCCAGCAGCTCAGTAGCGGGAGGGTTCACAGATACGCAGTATTTT.

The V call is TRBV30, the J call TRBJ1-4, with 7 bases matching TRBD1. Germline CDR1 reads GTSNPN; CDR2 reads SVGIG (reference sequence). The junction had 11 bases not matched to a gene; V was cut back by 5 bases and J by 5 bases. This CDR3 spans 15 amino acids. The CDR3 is CAWQEVGQPNEKLFF. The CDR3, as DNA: TGTGCCTGGCAAGAAGTGGGACAGCCAAATGAAAAACTGTTTTTT.

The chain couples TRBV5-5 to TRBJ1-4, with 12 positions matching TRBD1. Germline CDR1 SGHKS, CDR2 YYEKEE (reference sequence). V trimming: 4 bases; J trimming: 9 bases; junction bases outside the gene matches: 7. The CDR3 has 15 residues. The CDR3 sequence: CASSPDRDRGQKLFF. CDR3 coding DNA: TGTGCCAGCAGCCCAGACCGGGACAGGGGGCAAAAACTGTTTTTT.

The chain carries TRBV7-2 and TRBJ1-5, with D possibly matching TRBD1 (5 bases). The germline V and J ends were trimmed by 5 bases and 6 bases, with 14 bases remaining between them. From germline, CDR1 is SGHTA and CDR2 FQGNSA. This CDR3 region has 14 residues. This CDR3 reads CASSPSAGTQPQHF. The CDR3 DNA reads TGTGCCAGCAGCCCTTCGGCGGGGACTCAGCCCCAGCATTTT.